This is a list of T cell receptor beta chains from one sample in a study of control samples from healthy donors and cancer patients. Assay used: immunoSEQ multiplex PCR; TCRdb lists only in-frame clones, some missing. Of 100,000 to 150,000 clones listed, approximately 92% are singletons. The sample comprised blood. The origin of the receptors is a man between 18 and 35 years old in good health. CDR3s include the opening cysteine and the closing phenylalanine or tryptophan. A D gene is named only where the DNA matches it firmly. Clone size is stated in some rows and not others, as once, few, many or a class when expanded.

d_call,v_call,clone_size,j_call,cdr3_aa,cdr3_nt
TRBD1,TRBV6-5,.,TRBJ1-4,CASSSRGPGEKLFF,TGTGCCAGCAGTTCTAGGGGGCCCGGGGAAAAACTGTTTTTT
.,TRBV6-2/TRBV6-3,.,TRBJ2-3,CASSRDRTDTQYF,TGTGCCAGCAGTCGGGACCGCACAGATACGCAGTATTTT
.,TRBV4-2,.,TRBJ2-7,CASSLLYEQYF,TGTGCCAGCAGCCTCCTCTACGAGCAGTACTTC
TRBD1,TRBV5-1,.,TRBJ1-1,CASSFQGAEAFF,TGCGCCAGCAGCTTCCAGGGGGCTGAAGCTTTCTTT
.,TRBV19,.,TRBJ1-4,CASSITGQGNEKLFF,TGTGCCAGTAGTATTACCGGTCAGGGAAATGAAAAACTGTTTTTT
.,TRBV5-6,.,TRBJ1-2,CASNGQGNPLYGYTF,TGTGCCAGCAACGGCCAGGGGAATCCCCTCTATGGCTACACCTTC
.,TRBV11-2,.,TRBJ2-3,CASSRRADTQYF,TGTGCCAGCAGCAGAAGGGCAGATACGCAGTATTTT
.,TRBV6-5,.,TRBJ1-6,CASSIRAEESPLHF,TGTGCCAGCAGTATTCGGGCCGAGGAGTCACCCCTCCACTTT
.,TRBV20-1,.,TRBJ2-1,CSASAEHNEQFF,TGCAGTGCTAGTGCAGAACACAATGAGCAGTTCTTC
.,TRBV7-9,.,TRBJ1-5,CASSLNSGGRQHF,TGTGCCAGCAGCTTAAACTCAGGAGGGCGCCAGCATTTT
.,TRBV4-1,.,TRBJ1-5,CASKSRPLSNQPQHF,TGCGCCAGCAAATCCCGGCCCCTTAGCAATCAGCCCCAGCATTTT
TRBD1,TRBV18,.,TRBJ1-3,CASSPLGQQQHGNTIYF,TGTGCCAGCTCACCACTGGGACAGCAACAACATGGAAACACCATATATTTT
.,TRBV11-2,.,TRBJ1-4,CASSLGTPEKLFF,TGTGCCAGCAGCCTAGGGACCCCAGAAAAACTGTTTTTT
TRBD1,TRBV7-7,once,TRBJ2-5,CASSVRGLGETQYF,TGTGCCAGCAGCGTCAGGGGGCTTGGAGAGACCCAGTACTTC
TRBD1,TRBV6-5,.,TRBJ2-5,CASSYSGQGKETQYF,TGTGCCAGCAGTTACTCGGGACAGGGTAAAGAGACCCAGTACTTC
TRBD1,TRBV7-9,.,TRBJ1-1,CASSYLNRGDEAFF,TGTGCCAGCAGCTATCTAAACAGGGGAGATGAAGCTTTCTTT
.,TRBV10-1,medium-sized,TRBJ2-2,CASSDRDTGELFF,TGCGCCAGCAGTGACAGGGACACCGGGGAGCTGTTTTTT
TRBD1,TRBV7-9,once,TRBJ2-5,CASSMDRGRQETQYF,TGTGCCAGCAGCATGGACAGGGGGCGGCAAGAGACCCAGTACTTC
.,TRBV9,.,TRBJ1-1,CASSVDHRKTEAFF,TGTGCCAGCAGCGTAGATCATCGCAAAACCGAAGCTTTCTTT
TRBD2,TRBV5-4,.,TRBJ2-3,CASSFPGLLPSDTQYF,TGTGCCAGCAGCTTCCCGGGACTATTGCCGTCAGATACGCAGTATTTT
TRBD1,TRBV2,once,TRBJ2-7,CASGDSLTYEQYF,TGTGCCAGCGGGGACAGCTTAACCTACGAGCAGTACTTC
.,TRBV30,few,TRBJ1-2,CAWSVRGGADQWNGYTF,TGTGCCTGGAGTGTACGAGGGGGGGCGGATCAATGGAATGGCTACACCTTC
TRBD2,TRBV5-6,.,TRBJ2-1,CASSLVLLAGGTYNEQFF,TGTGCCAGCAGCTTGGTTTTACTCGCGGGGGGAACCTACAATGAGCAGTTCTTC
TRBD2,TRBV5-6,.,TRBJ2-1,CASSLFLVAGGPRDEQFF,TGTGCCAGCAGCTTGTTCCTGGTAGCGGGGGGGCCTAGAGATGAGCAGTTCTTC
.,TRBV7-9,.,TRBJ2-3,CAKQQGTDTQYF,TGTGCCAAACAACAGGGAACAGATACGCAGTATTTT
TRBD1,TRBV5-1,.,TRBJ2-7,CASSKGSAGGPNEQYF,TGCGCCAGCAGCAAGGGGTCGGCAGGGGGCCCCAACGAGCAGTACTTC
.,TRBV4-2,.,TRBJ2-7,CASSQGDVSAPQQYF,TGTGCCAGCAGCCAAGGTGACGTCTCCGCGCCCCAGCAGTACTTC
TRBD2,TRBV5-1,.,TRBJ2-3,CASSPVVAGGPLYTQYF,TGCGCCAGCAGCCCCGTCGTAGCGGGGGGCCCATTATATACGCAGTATTTT
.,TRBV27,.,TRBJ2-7,CASSLLVRGRLDEQYF,TGTGCCAGCAGTTTATTAGTCCGGGGGCGCTTAGACGAGCAGTACTTC
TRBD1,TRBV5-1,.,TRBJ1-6,CASSQGTVSPLHF,TGCGCCAGCAGCCAGGGGACAGTCTCACCCCTCCACTTT
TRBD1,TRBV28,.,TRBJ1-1,CASSQTGLYEAFF,TGTGCCAGCAGCCAGACAGGGTTATATGAAGCTTTCTTT
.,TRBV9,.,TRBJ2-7,CASSVAYAGSYEQYF,TGTGCCAGCAGCGTAGCTTACGCAGGGAGCTACGAGCAGTACTTC
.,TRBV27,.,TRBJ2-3,CASSSGLSGRTDTQYF,TGTGCCAGCAGTTCGGGACTTAGCGGACGCACAGATACGCAGTATTTT
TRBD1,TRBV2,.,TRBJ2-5,CASRGPLRGTGPQETQYF,TGTGCCAGCAGAGGCCCACTAAGGGGGACAGGGCCCCAAGAGACCCAGTACTTC
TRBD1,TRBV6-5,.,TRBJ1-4,CASTQDREDEKLFF,TGTGCCAGCACCCAGGACAGGGAGGACGAAAAACTGTTTTTT
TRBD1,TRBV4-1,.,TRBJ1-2,CASSQTPALGGALISYGYTF,TGCGCCAGCAGCCAAACACCGGCTCTAGGGGGCGCGTTAATAAGCTATGGCTACACCTTC
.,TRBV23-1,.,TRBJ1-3,CASSNACGNTIYF,TGCGCCAGCAGCAACGCTTGCGGAAACACCATATATTTT
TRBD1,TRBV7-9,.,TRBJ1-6,CASSDRGLSYNSPLHF,TGTGCCAGCAGCGACAGGGGGCTATCCTATAATTCACCCCTCCACTTT
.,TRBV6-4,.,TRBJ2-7,CAPRGPTISAEQYF,TGTGCCCCAAGGGGACCGACAATCAGTGCCGAGCAGTACTTC
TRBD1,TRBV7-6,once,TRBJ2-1,CASSLRDRGFDEQFF,TGTGCCAGCAGCCTTCGGGACAGGGGTTTCGATGAGCAGTTCTTC
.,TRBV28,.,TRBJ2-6,CASSSAGDNGIGANVLTF,TGTGCCAGCAGTTCGGCTGGCGATAATGGGATTGGGGCCAACGTCCTGACTTTC
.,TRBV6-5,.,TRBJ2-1,CATRRWNEQFF,TGTGCCACCCGGAGGTGGAATGAGCAGTTCTTC
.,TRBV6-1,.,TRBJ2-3,CASNVGGALTDTQYF,TGTGCCAGCAACGTGGGGGGGGCCCTCACAGATACGCAGTATTTT
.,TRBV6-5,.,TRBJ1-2,CAGSKSWDGGYTF,TGTGCCGGCAGCAAAAGCTGGGACGGCGGCTACACCTTC
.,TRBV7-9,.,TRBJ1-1,CASSLEGWDGEAFF,TGTGCCAGCAGCTTAGAAGGGTGGGACGGTGAAGCTTTCTTT
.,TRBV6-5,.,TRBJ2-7,CASKSETELPQYF,TGTGCCAGCAAATCCGAGACAGAACTACCGCAGTACTTC
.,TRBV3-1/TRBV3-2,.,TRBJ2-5,CASSHVETQYF,TGTGCCAGCAGCCACGTCGAGACCCAGTACTTC
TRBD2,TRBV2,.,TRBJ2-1,CASSGVSGGPYNEQFF,TGTGCCAGCAGTGGGGTTAGCGGGGGACCTTACAATGAGCAGTTCTTC
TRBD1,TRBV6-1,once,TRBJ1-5,CASSEFEGQGTPQHF,TGTGCCAGCAGTGAATTCGAAGGACAGGGAACGCCCCAGCATTTT
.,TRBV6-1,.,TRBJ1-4,CASSERGGQGRWGEKLFF,TGTGCCAGCAGTGAAAGGGGGGGGCAGGGGAGGTGGGGAGAAAAACTGTTTTTT
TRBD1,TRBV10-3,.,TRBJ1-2,CAISESVGQGAWNYGYTF,TGTGCCATCAGTGAGTCGGTCGGACAGGGGGCCTGGAACTATGGCTACACCTTC
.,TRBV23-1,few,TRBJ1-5,CASSQSRGGKPQHF,TGCGCCAGCAGTCAATCGCGGGGAGGCAAGCCCCAGCATTTT
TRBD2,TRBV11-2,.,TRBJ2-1,CASSAGTSGGDEQFF,TGTGCCAGCAGCGCCGGGACTAGCGGGGGGGATGAGCAGTTCTTC
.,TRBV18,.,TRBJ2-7,CASSPGVGTREQYF,TGTGCCAGCTCGCCCGGGGTCGGTACGCGCGAGCAGTACTTC
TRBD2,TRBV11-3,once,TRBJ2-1,CASSLDLGRDEQFF,TGTGCCAGCAGCTTAGATTTGGGGAGGGATGAGCAGTTCTTC
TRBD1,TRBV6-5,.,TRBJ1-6,CASSSRYRDSNSPLHF,TGTGCCAGCAGTTCGCGCTACCGGGACAGTAATTCACCCCTCCACTTT
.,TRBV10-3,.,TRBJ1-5,CATEDRGINQPQHF,TGTGCCACCGAGGACAGAGGGATTAATCAGCCCCAGCATTTT
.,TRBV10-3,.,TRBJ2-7,CAIGVQQPTRLEQYF,TGTGCCATCGGGGTGCAACAGCCGACCCGGTTGGAGCAGTACTTC
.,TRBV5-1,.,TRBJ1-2,CASSLEGASGYTF,TGCGCCAGCAGCTTAGAAGGGGCGTCTGGCTACACCTTC
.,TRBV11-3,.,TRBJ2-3,CASSLSRGTDTQYF,TGTGCCAGCAGCTTATCCAGGGGAACAGATACGCAGTATTTT